These 9 T cell receptor beta chains came from one sample sequenced in a study of identical twins (dated by TCRdb to the mid-2010s). Libraries came from 5' RACE. TCRdb records Illumina HiSeq 2000 as the sequencer. TCRdb trimmed the raw reads at Q25, called clones with MiXCR and kept productive beta chains. Merged by CDR3 protein, the rows form single entries marked with the most common genes and DNA. The sample table records 430,000 or so distinct CDR3 sequences; approximately 24% of these occur just once. Together, the top ten hold over 2.5% of the sample. This sample also appeared in a second study, on T cells expressing NK-cell markers.

Source material: CD4+ T cells sorted from blood. These receptors were taken from a woman younger than 30 in good health.

This clonotype was observed a few times. This chain connects TRBV6-2 or TRBV6-3 to TRBJ2-1, with 10 bases lining up with TRBD2. The CDR3 is 16 residues long. Per germline, CDR1 MNHEY and CDR2 SVGEGT. V shed 4 bases and J 6 bases; nucleotides not matched to a gene: 9. The CDR3 DNA is TGTGCCAGCAGTTCTCCCCTAGCGGGGGACCCCAATGAGCAGTTCTTC. Translated, it gives CASSSPLAGDPNEQFF.

The V gene is TRBV25-1, the J gene TRBJ2-7; 7 positions agree with TRBD1. CDR3 length equals 15 residues. The trim removed 3 bases at V and 2 bases at J, leaving 7 bases unmatched. The V gene's germline CDR1 is MGHDK and CDR2 SYGVNS. This CDR3 is CASSDTLTGPYEQYF. The CDR3 DNA sequence: TGTGCCAGCAGTGACACTCTGACAGGGCCCTACGAGCAGTACTTC.

This clonotype was seen only a few times. The chain combines TRBV12-3 or TRBV12-4 with TRBJ2-5, with 8 nucleotides matching TRBD2. This CDR3 has 16 amino acids. Losses at the gene ends were 7 bases for V and 6 bases for J; bases not matched to a gene: 16. CDR3 DNA: TGTGCCAGCACCCCCGATCGGGGGGGGGTCGGAAAGACCCAGTACTTC. Protein sequence: CASTPDRGGVGKTQYF.

This clonotype was counted only a few times. V usage is TRBV20-1 and J usage is TRBJ2-3; D unclear. The CDR3 consists of 13 residues. V gave up 5 bases and J gave up 2 bases, with 11 bases separating them. Germline-derived CDR1 and CDR2 are DFQATT and SNEGSKA (reference sequence). DNA of the CDR3: TGCAGTGCTCCCTCCGGAGTCACAGATACGCAGTATTTT. It codes for CSAPSGVTDTQYF.

The chain couples TRBV7-2 to TRBJ2-7, with 10 bases lining up with TRBD2. V was clipped by 5 bases and J by 5 bases; unmatched bases: 3. The CDR3 covers 13 residues. Per the germline V gene, CDR1 is SGHTA and CDR2 is FQGNSA. This CDR3 reads CASSLSGRNEQYF. CDR3 coding DNA: TGTGCCAGCAGCCTTAGCGGGAGGAACGAGCAGTACTTC.

This clonotype was counted many times. J is TRBJ1-6 and V is TRBV3-1; no reliable D call. Looked up from germline, CDR1 is LGHDT and CDR2 is YNNKEL (reference sequence). The ends were cut back, 1 base at V and 7 bases at J, with 5 bases in the middle. This CDR3 region has 13 residues. In DNA form, the CDR3 reads TGTGCCAGCAGCCAAGGGGTAAATTCACCCCTCCACTTT. Translated: CASSQGVNSPLHF.

J is TRBJ2-1 and V is TRBV19, with TRBD2 as a possible D gene (5 bases). V lost 3 bases and J lost 6, with 15 bases in between. In germline, CDR1 is LNHDA, CDR2 SQIVND (reference sequence). The CDR3 has 15 residues. This chain's CDR3 is CASSILRGRGNEQFF. CDR3 nucleotides: TGTGCCAGTAGTATCCTTAGAGGGCGAGGCAATGAGCAGTTCTTC. The complete variable domain, with remaining parts taken from reference TRBV19 and TRBJ2-1, reads DGGITQSPKYLFRKEGQNVTLSCEQNLNHDAMYWYRQDPGQGLRLIYYSQIVNDFQKGDIAEGYSVSREKKESFPLTVTSAQKNPTAFYLCASSILRGRGNEQFFGPGTRLTVL.

This clonotype turned up a few times. This chain uses TRBV20-1 with TRBJ2-5; weak D call: TRBD1 (6 bases). Trimming pared 4 bases from V and 4 bases from J, leaving 13 bases between. This CDR3 region has 13 residues. The V gene's germline CDR1 is DFQATT and CDR2 SNEGSKA (reference sequence). The CDR3 nucleotides read TGCAGTGCTAACCCAGGGGTTGGAGAGACCCAGTACTTC. Its translation is CSANPGVGETQYF.

V is TRBV6-1 and J is TRBJ2-2; maybe TRBD1 (5 bases). Germline V gives CDR1 MNHNS, CDR2 SASEGT. V was trimmed by 8 bases and J by 6 bases, leaving 13 bases between them. The CDR3 sequence is 13 residues long. DNA of the CDR3: TGTGCCAGCCAGGGTTACGGATCCGGGGAGCTGTTTTTT. Translating it yields CASQGYGSGELFF.